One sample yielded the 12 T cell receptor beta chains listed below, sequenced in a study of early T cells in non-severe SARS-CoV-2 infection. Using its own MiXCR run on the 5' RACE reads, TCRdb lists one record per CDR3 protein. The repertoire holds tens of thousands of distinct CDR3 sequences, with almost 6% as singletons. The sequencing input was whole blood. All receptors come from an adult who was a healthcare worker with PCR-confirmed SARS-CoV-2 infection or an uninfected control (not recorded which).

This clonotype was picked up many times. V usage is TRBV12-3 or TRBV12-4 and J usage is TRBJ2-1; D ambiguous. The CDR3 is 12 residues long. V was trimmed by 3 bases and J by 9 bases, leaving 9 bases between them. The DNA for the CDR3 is TGTGCCAGCAGTTTCTCCGCGATTGAGCAGTTCTTC. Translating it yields CASSFSAIEQFF.

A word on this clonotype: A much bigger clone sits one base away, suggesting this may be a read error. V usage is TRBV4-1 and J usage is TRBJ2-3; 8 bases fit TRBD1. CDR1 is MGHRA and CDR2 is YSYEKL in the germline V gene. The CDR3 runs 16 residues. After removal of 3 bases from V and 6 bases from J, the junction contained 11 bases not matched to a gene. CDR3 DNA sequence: TGCGCCAGCAGCCATCTATGGGGACAGGTAATGGATACGCAGTATTTT. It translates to CASSHLWGQVMDTQYF.

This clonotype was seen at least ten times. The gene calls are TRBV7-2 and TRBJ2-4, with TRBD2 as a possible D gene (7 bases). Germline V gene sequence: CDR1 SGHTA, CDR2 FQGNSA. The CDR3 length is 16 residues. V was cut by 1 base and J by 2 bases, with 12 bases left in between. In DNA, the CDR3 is TGTGCCAGCAGCTTAGACCGGGGGGCAACCAAAAACATTCAGTACTTC. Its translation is CASSLDRGATKNIQYF.

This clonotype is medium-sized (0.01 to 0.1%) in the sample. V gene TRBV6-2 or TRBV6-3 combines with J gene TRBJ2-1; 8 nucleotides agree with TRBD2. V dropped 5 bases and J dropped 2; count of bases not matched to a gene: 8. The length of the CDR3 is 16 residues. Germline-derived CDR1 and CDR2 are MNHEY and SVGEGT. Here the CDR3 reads CASSLLAEGAYNEQFF. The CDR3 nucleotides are TGTGCCAGCAGTCTACTAGCGGAGGGAGCCTACAATGAGCAGTTCTTC.

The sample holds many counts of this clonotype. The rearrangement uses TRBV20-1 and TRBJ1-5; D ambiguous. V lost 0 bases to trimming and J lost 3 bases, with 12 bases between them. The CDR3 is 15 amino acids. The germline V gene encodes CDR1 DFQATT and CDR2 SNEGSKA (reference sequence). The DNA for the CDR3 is TGCAGTGCTAGAGAATCCCACGGGAACAATCAGCCCCAGCATTTT. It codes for CSARESHGNNQPQHF.

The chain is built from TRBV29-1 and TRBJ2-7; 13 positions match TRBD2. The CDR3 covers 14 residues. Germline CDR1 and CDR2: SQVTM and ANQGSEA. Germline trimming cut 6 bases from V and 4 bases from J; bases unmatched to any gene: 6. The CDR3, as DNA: TGCAGCGTAACTAGCGGGAGGGCCGGGTACGAGCAGTACTTC. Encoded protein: CSVTSGRAGYEQYF.

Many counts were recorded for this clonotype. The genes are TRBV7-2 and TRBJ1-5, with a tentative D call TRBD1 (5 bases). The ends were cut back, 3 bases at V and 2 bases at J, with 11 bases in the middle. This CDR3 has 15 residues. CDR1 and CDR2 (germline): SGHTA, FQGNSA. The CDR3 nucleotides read TGTGCCAGCAGCTTGGTGACAGACCGCAATCAGCCCCAGCATTTT. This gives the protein CASSLVTDRNQPQHF.

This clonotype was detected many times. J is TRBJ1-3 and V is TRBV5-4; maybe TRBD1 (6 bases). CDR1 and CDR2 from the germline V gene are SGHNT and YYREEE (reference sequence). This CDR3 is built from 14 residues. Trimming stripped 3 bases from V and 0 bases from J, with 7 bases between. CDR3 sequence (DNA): TGTGCCAGCAGCTGGGGGCCCTCTGGAAACACCATATATTTT. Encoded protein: CASSWGPSGNTIYF.

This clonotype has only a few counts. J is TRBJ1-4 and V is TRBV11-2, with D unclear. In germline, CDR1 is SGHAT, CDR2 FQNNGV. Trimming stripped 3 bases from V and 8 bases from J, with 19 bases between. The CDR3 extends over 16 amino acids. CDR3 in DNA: TGTGCCAGCAGCTTGCCTAGAGGACGGCCCGGCGAAAAACTGTTTTTT. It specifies CASSLPRGRPGEKLFF. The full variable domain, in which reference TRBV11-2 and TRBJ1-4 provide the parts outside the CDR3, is EAGVAQSPRYKIIEKRQSVAFWCNPISGHATLYWYQQILGQGPKLLIQFQNNGVVDDSQLPKDRFSAERLKGVDSTLKIQPAKLEDSAVYLCASSLPRGRPGEKLFFGSGTQLSVL.

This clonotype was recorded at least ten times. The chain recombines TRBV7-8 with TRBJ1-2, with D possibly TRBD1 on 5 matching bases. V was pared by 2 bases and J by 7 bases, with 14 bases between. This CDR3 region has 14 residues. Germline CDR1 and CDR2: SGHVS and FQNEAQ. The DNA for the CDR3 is TGTGCCAGCAGCTTACTTACCCGGGGGGTTGGCTACACCTTC. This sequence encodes CASSLLTRGVGYTF.

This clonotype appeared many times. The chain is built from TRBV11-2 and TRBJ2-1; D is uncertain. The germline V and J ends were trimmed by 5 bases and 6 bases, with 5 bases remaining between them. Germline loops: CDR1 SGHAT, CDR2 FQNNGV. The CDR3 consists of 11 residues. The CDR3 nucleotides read TGTGCCAGCAGCCTCCGCAATGAGCAGTTCTTC. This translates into CASSLRNEQFF.

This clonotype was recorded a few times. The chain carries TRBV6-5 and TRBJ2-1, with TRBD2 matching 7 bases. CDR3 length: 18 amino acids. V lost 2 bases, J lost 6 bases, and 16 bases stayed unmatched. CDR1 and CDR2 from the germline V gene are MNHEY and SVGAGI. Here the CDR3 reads CASSYNLLLATPTNEQFF. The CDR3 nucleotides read TGTGCCAGCAGTTACAACCTACTACTAGCGACCCCGACCAATGAGCAGTTCTTC.